This entry is about one TCR beta chain. What it binds is unknown. Measured with immunoSEQ multiplex PCR; TCRdb has only the in-frame clones, and not every one. Of 65,000 to 80,000 clones in the sample, around 93% are singletons; the top ten hold roughly 11%. The sample is drawn from a study of OX40 agonist ivuxolimab in advanced cancers. Across the study: Partial responses, seen in three patients, involved one hepatocellular carcinoma and two cutaneous melanomas. Findings and limits, study-wide: A proportion of nonresponders additionally exhibited low normalized T-cell clonal expansion. Dose levels from 0.1 to 3.0 mg/kg saw CD4+ and CD8+ blood T cells expand clonally by week 6.

This receptor was taken from an adult with an advanced solid tumor such as melanoma, head and neck, liver or kidney cancer. The material sequenced was CD4+ or CD8+ T cells sorted from blood, taken in a trial of the OX40 agonist ivuxolimab.

Written as DNA, the CDR3 is TGTGCCAGCAGTTTAGGGCTAACCTACGAGCAGTACTTC. Its translation: CASSLGLTYEQYF. This chain connects TRBV27 to TRBJ2-7; D gene unclear. Per germline, CDR1 MNHEY and CDR2 SMNVEV (reference sequence). Trimming cost V 2 bases and J 2 bases, with 7 bases left between them. The CDR3 is 13 amino acids.